Reported below is one TCR beta chain. This clone has only a few counts. Its binding antigen is unknown. Nothing much larger sits one base from this clone, and base qualities are not available. These data belong to a study of shared clonotypes between healthy human individuals (dated by TCRdb to the early 2020s). For the study in its entirety: The cohort comprised a couple of women and a few men aged 18 to 49 years. For each donor, three plates each were used for CD4 naive and CD4 memory, two plates were used for CD8 naive, and one plate was used for CD8 memory. To estimate repertoire size and how much clonotypes are shared between individuals, the study performed deep sequencing of blood TCR repertoires from about five healthy adults. Libraries were prepared and TCR repertoires were sequenced by different laboratories using diverse techniques, in order to increase sequencing depth and limit assay-specific biases. Per donor, leukapheresis produced somewhere between about 0.9 and 10 billion PBMCs. Overall study outcomes, separate from this receptor: Pairwise subsampling indicated that sequencing depth was expected to affect the degree of clonotype sharing among donors. Clonotypes shared by all four sorted-subset donors showed higher generation probabilities than non-shared clonotypes. Rarefaction of sorted-subset datasets indicated incomplete sequencing despite the large sequencing depth. Sharing across a few donors was observed for around 4.8% of naive CD4, over 3% of naive CD8, about 2.3% of memory CD4, and roughly 0.4% of memory CD8 clonotypes. Sampling was restricted to blood, and TCR repertoires in tissues likely differ from the TCR repertoires found in blood. The small number of donors limited the genetic and exposure-history diversity represented. Naive subsets generally had larger estimated clonotype richness than memory subsets did.

Using the deep immunoSEQ assay, multiplex PCR amplified TCR CDR3 regions from genomic DNA. Extracted genomic DNA from each cell subset was distributed evenly across all wells of several immunoSEQ 96-well plates, and each plate was treated as a replicate. For sorted subsets, roughly 200 ng of genomic DNA, equivalent to around 31,000 T cell genomes, went into each replicate PCR. Purified libraries were quantified with a Qubit 3.0 fluorometer, sized on a Bioanalyzer 2100, and re-quantified with the KAPA Library Quantification kit. Every immunoSEQ 96-well plate was sequenced on a separate single-read 150-cycle Illumina NextSeq 550 flow cell. Per the source publication's procedure: The immunoSEQ output contained only junctional sequences without quality scores, so filtering could not match that applied to full-length reads. To assign V/J genes and CDR3, sequences were annotated against IMGT germline references using PyIR, a Python wrapper for IgBLAST v1.9. Reads with weak V/J assignments (E-value above 1e-6), missing CDR3, stop codons, out-of-frame junctions, or ambiguous translated residues were removed. V3J clonotypes were defined as sequences sharing an identical inferred V gene, J gene, and CDR3 amino acid sequence. The percentage overlap between two repertoires was calculated by dividing the number of shared unique clonotypes by the size of the smaller repertoire. Richness of each repertoire was evaluated using RTK rarefaction, the Chao1 estimator, and Recon v2.1 estimates of unobserved clonotypes. For all TCRbeta clonotypes obtained by the gDNA method from a few donors, generation probabilities were computed with OLGA. The table was pulled from immuneACCESS by TCRdb, which kept in-frame rearrangements only. Such tables lose some clones; where checked, under half of the loss comes from unresolved V genes, and the rest has no known cause. The V and J calls and clone size are taken from that table; D and trimming were inferred from the DNA. The sample table shows 600,000 to 750,000 clones, and around 72% are seen once. The top ten hold approximately 2% of the sample.

From the germline V gene, CDR1 is SGHTA and CDR2 is FQGTGA. Including cysteine and phenylalanine, the CDR3 has 15 amino acids. This entry keeps only the CDR3 DNA: 45 bases, framed from base 1. Unmatched junction bases come to 3, with V trimmed by 2 bases and J by 0 bases. The donors were healthy, HIV-negative adults with no recently reported acute infections or vaccinations. Only Caucasian adults living in Nashville, Tennessee, USA were represented among the donors. CD4+ T cells were enriched by magnetic negative selection; naive cells were then positively selected on CD45RA, and the negative fraction formed the memory subset. Blood was obtained by leukapheresis, after which PBMCs were separated by Ficoll-Histopaque density gradient centrifugation and cryopreserved in liquid nitrogen vapor phase. Purity and quantity of every magnetically sorted T cell population were checked by analytical flow cytometry. Genomic DNA was isolated from each sorted fraction and quantified by UV absorbance on a Nanodrop 2000c.

The chain uses TRBV7-3 and TRBJ2-7; TRBD2 matches 8 bases in the middle. The TCR was taken from a woman between 25 and 40 years old in good health. What was sequenced was memory CD4+ T cells sorted from blood. The cell subset or site label, read with the paper, signifies: CD45RA-negative fraction. The CDR3 in this case is CASSLERGSSYEQYF. The DNA sequence is given as TGTGCCAGCAGCTTAGAGCGGGGGAGCTCCTACGAGCAGTACTTC.